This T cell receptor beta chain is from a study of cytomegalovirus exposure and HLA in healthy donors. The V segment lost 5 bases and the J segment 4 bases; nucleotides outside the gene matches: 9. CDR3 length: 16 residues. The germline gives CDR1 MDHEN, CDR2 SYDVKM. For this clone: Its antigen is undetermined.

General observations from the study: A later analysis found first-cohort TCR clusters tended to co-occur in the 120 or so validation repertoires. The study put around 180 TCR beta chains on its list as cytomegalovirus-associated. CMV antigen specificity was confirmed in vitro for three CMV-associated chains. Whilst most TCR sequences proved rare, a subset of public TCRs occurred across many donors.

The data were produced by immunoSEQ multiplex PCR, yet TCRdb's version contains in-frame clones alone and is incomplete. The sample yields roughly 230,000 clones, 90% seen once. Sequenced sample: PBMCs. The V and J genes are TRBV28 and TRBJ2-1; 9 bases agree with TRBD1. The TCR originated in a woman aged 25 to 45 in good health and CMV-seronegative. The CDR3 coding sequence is TGTGCCAGCAGTCCCCTCACGGGACAGGGTTACAATGAGCAGTTCTTC. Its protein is CASSPLTGQGYNEQFF.